This T cell receptor beta chain was identified during a study of OX40 agonist ivuxolimab in advanced cancers. Whole-study context: Three patients got partial responses; one had hepatocellular carcinoma and two had cutaneous melanoma.

Libraries were prepared by immunoSEQ multiplex PCR; TCRdb keeps only in-frame clonotypes and omits some of them. This sample has over 50,000 clones, with approximately 86% found just once. From germline, CDR1 is MGHRA and CDR2 YSYEKL. The ends were cut back, 0 bases at V and 4 bases at J, with 10 bases in the middle. This CDR3 contains 15 residues. In regard to this clone: Its specificity is not known.

General observations from the study: Clonal expansion from baseline to week 6 occurred in both CD4+ and CD8+ T cells.

The sample here was CD4+ or CD8+ T cells sorted from blood, taken in a trial of the OX40 agonist ivuxolimab. The gene calls are TRBV4-1 and TRBJ1-5, with D hard to call. The sequence derives from an adult with an advanced solid tumor such as melanoma, head and neck, liver or kidney cancer. The CDR3 is CASSQESVVNQPQHF. The CDR3 coding sequence is TGCGCCAGCAGCCAAGAGTCAGTAGTGAATCAGCCCCAGCATTTT.